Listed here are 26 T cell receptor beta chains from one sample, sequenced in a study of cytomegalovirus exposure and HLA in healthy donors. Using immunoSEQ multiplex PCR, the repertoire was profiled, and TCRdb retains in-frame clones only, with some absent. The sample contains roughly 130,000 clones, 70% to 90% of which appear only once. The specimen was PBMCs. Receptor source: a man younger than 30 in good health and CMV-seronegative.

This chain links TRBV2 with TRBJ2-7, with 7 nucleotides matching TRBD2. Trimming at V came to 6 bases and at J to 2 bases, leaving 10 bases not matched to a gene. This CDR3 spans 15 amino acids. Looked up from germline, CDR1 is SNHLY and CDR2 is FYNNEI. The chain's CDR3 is CASSPISGGPYEQYF. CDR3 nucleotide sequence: TGTGCCAGCAGCCCCATCTCGGGAGGCCCCTACGAGCAGTACTTC.

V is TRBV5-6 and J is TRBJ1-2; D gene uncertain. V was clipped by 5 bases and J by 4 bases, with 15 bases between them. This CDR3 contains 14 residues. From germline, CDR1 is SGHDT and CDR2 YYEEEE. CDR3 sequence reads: CASRSSLYVYGYTF. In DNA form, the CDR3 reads TGTGCCAGCAGAAGTTCCCTCTATGTCTATGGCTACACCTTC.

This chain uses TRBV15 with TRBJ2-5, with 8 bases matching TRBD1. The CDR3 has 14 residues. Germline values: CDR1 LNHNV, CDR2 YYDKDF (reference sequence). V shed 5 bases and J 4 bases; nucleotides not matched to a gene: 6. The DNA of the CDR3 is TGTGCCACCAGCTGGACAGGGTACTTAGAGACCCAGTACTTC. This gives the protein CATSWTGYLETQYF. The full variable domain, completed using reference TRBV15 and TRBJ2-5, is DAMVIQNPRYQVTQFGKPVTLSCSQTLNHNVMYWYQQKSSQAPKLLFHYYDKDFNNEADTPDNFQSRRPNTSFCFLDIRSPGLGDTAMYLCATSWTGYLETQYFGPGTRLLVL.

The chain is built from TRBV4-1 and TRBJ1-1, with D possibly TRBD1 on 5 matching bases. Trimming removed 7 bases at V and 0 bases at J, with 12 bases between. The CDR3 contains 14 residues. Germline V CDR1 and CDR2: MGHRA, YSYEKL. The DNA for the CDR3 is TGCGCCAGCAAACGACAGCCCTTGAACACTGAAGCTTTCTTT. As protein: CASKRQPLNTEAFF.

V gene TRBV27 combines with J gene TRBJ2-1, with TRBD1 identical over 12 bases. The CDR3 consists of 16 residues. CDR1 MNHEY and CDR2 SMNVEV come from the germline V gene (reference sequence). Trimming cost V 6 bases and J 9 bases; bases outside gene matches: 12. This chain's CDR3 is CASRRTGQGARPEQFF. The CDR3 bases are TGTGCCAGCAGAAGAACGGGACAGGGGGCGAGACCTGAGCAGTTCTTC.

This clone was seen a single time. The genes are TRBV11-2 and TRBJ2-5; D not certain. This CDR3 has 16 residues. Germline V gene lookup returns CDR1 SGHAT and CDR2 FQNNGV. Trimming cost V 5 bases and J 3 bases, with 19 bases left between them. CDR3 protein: CASSPVGAVGEETQYF. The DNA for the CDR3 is TGTGCCAGCAGCCCAGTCGGCGCGGTCGGCGAAGAGACCCAGTACTTC.

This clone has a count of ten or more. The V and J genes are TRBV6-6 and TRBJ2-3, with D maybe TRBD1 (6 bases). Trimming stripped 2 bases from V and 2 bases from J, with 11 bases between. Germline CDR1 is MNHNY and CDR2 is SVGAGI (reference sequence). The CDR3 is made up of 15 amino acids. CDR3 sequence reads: CASSYRDTHTDTQYF. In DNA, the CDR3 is TGTGCCAGCAGTTACAGGGACACACACACAGATACGCAGTATTTT.

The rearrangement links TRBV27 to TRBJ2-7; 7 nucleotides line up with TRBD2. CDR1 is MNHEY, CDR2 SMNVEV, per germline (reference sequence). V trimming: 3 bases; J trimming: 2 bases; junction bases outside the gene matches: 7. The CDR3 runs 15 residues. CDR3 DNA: TGTGCCAGCAGTTTCTTAGCGGGTACTACCTACGAGCAGTACTTC. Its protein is CASSFLAGTTYEQYF.

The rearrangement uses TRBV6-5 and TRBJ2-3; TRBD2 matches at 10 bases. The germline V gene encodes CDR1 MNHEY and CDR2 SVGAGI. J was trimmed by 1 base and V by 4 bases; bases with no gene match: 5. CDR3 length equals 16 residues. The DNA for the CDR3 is TGTGCCAGCAGTTCTAGAGGGACTAGCGGCACAGATACGCAGTATTTT. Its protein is CASSSRGTSGTDTQYF.

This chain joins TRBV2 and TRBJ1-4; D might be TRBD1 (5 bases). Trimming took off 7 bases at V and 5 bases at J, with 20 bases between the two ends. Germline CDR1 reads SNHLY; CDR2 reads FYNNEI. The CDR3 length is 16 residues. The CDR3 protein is CASTGYSGLLNEKLFF. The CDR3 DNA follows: TGTGCCAGCACCGGGTACTCGGGACTACTCAATGAAAAACTGTTTTTT.

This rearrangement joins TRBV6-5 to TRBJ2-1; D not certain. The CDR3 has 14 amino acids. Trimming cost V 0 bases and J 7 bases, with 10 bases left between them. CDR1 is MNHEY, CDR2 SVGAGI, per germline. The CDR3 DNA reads TGTGCCAGCAGTTACTCCCAAGCTAGTAATGAGCAGTTCTTC. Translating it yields CASSYSQASNEQFF.

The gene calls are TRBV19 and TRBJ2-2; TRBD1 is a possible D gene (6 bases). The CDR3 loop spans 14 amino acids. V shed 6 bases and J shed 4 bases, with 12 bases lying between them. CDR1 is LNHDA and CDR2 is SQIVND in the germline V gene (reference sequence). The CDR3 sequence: CASRGTRGTGELFF. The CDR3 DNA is TGTGCCAGTAGAGGGACACGAGGCACCGGGGAGCTGTTTTTT.

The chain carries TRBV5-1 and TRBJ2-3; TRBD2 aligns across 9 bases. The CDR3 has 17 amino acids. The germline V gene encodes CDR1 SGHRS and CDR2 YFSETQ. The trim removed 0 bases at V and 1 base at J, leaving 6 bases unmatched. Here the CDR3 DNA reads TGCGCCAGCAGCTTGGTTGGCGGGGGGGCCGGCACAGATACGCAGTATTTT. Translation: CASSLVGGGAGTDTQYF.

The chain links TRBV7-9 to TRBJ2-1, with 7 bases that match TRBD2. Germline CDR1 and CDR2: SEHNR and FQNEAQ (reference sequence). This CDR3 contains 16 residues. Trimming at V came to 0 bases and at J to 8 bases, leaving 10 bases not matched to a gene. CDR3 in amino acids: CASSLAVLATIDEQFF. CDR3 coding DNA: TGTGCCAGCAGCTTAGCGGTACTAGCGACGATCGATGAGCAGTTCTTC.

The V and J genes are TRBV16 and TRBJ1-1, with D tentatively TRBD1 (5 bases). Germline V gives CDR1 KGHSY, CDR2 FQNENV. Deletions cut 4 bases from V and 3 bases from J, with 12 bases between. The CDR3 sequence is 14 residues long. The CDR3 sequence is CASSLYGGDTEAFF. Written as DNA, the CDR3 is TGTGCCAGCAGCCTTTATGGGGGGGACACTGAAGCTTTCTTT.

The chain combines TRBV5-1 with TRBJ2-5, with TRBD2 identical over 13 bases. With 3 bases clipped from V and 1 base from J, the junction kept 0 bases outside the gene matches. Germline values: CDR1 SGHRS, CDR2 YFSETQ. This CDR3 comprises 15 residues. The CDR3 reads CASSWTSGSQETQYF. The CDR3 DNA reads TGCGCCAGCAGCTGGACTAGCGGGAGCCAAGAGACCCAGTACTTC. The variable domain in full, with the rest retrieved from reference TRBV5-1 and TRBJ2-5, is KAGVTQTPRYLIKTRGQQVTLSCSPISGHRSVSWYQQTPGQGLQFLFEYFSETQRNKGNFPGRFSGRQFSNSRSEMNVSTLELGDSALYLCASSWTSGSQETQYFGPGTRLLVL.

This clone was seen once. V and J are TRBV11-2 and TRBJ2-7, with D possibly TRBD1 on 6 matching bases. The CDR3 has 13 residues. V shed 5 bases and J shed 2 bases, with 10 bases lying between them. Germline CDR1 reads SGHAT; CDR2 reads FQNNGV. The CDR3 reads CASSGRGPYEQYF. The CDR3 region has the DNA TGTGCCAGCAGCGGCAGGGGACCCTACGAGCAGTACTTC.

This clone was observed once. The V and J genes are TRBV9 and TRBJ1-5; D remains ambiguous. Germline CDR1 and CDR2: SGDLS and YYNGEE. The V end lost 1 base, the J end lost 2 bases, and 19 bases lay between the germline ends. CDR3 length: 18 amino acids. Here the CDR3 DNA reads TGTGCCAGCAGCGTATCGACGCAGGTCCTGGTTGGCAATCAGCCCCAGCATTTT. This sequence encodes CASSVSTQVLVGNQPQHF.

The CDR3: CASRPLTGGRNTEAFF. CDR3 in DNA: TGTGCCAGCAGACCCTTGACGGGTGGCCGGAACACTGAAGCTTTCTTT. The chain has TRBV11-2 and TRBJ1-1, with D unresolved. The CDR3 consists of 16 residues. Germline loops: CDR1 SGHAT, CDR2 FQNNGV. V lost 6 bases to trimming and J lost 1 base, with 18 bases between them. The variable domain in full, completed from reference TRBV11-2 and TRBJ1-1, reads EAGVAQSPRYKIIEKRQSVAFWCNPISGHATLYWYQQILGQGPKLLIQFQNNGVVDDSQLPKDRFSAERLKGVDSTLKIQPAKLEDSAVYLCASRPLTGGRNTEAFFGQGTRLTVV.

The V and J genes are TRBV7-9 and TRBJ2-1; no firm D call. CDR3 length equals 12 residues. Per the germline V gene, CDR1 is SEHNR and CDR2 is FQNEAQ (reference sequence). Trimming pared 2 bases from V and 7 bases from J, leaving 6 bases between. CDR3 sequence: CASSLLENEQFF. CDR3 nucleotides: TGTGCCAGCAGCTTACTAGAGAATGAGCAGTTCTTC.

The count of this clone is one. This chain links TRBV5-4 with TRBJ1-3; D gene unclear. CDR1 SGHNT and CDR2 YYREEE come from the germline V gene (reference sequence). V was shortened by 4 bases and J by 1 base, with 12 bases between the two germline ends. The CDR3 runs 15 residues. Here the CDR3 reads CASSPEGPSGNTIYF. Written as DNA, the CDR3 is TGTGCCAGCAGCCCTGAGGGCCCGTCTGGAAACACCATATATTTT.

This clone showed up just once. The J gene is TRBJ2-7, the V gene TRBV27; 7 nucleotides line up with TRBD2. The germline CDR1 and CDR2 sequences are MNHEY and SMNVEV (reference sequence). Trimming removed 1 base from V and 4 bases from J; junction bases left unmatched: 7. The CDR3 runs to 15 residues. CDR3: CASSLYAGVTYEQYF. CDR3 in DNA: TGTGCCAGCAGTTTATATGCGGGAGTGACATACGAGCAGTACTTC.

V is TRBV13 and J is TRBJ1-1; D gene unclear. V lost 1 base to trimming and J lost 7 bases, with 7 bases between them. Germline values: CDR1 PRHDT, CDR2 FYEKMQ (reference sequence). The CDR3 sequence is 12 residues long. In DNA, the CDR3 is TGTGCCAGCAGCTTAGCGGGGTATGAAGCTTTCTTT. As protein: CASSLAGYEAFF.

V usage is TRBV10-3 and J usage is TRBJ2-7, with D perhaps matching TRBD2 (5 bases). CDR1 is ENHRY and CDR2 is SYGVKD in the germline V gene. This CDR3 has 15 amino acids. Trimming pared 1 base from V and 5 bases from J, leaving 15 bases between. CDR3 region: CAISELLRGADEQYF. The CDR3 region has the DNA TGTGCCATCAGTGAGTTACTACGGGGAGCGGACGAGCAGTACTTC.

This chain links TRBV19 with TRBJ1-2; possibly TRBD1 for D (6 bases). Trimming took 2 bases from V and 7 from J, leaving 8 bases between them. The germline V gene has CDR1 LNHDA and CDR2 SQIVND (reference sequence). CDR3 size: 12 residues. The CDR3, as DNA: TGTGCCAGTAGTATACAGGGGACTGGCTACACCTTC. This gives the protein CASSIQGTGYTF.

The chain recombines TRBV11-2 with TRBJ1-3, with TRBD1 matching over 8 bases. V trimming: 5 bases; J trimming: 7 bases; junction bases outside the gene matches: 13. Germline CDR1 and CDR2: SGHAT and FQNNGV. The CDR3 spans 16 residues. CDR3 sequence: CASSAGGGPGWNTIYF. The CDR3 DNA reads TGTGCCAGCAGCGCAGGGGGCGGGCCGGGTTGGAACACCATATATTTT.